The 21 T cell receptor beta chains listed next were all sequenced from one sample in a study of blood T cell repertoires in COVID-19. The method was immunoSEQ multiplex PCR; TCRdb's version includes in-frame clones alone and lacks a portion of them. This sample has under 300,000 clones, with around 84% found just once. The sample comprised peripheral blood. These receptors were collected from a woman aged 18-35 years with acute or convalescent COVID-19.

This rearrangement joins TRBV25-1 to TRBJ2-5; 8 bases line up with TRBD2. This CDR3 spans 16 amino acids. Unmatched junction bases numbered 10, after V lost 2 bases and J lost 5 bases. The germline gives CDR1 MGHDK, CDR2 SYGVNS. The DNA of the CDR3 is TGTGCCAGCAGTGAAGGTTGGAGCGGGAGACAGGAGACCCAGTACTTC. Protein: CASSEGWSGRQETQYF. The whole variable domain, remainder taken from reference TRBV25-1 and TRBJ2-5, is EADIYQTPRYLVIGTGKKITLECSQTMGHDKMYWYQQDPGMELHLIHYSYGVNSTEKGDLSSESTVSRIRTEHFPLTLESARPSHTSQYLCASSEGWSGRQETQYFGPGTRLLVL.

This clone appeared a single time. This CDR3 reads CASSSSEGYGYTF. Written as DNA, the CDR3 is TGTGCCAGCAGCTCCTCGGAGGGCTATGGCTACACCTTC. This chain joins TRBV13 and TRBJ1-2; D is ambiguous. V was cut by 4 bases and J by 4 bases, with 10 bases left in between. The CDR3 runs 13 residues. CDR1 PRHDT and CDR2 FYEKMQ come from the germline V gene (reference sequence).

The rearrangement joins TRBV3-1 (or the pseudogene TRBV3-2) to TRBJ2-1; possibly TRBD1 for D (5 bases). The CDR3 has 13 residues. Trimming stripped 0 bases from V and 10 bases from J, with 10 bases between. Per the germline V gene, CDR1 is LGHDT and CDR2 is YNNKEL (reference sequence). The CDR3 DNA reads TGTGCCAGCAGCCAAGAAGGGGTCTGGGAGCAGTTCTTC. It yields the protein CASSQEGVWEQFF.

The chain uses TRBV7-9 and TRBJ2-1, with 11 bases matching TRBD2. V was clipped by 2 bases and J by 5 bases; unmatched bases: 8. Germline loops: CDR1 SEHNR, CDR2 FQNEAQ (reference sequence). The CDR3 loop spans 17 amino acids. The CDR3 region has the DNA TGTGCCAGCAGCTTAAGAGGCTCGGGACTAGCGGACAATGAGCAGTTCTTC. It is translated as CASSLRGSGLADNEQFF.

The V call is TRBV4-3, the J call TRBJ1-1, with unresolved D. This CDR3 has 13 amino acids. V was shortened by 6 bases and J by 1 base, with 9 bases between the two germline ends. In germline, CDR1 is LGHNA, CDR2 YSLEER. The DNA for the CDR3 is TGCGCCAGCAGGTCACAGAAGAACACTGAAGCTTTCTTT. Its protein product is CASRSQKNTEAFF.

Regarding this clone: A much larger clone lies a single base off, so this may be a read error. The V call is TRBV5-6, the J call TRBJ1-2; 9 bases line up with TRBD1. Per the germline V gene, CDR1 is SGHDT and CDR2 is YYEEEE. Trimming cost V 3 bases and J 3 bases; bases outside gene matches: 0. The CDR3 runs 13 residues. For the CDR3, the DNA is TGTGCCAGCAGCTGGGACAGGGACTATGGCTACACCTTC. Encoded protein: CASSWDRDYGYTF.

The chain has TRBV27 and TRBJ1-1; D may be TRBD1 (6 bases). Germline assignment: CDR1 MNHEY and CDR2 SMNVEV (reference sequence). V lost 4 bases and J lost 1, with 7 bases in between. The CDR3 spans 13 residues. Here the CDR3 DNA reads TGTGCCAGCAGTTCACAGGGGAACACTGAAGCTTTCTTT. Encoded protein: CASSSQGNTEAFF.

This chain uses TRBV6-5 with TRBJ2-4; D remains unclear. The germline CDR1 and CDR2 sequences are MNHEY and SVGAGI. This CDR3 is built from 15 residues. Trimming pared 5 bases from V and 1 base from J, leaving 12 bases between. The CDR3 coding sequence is TGTGCCAGCAGTATGACATATCAGGCCAAAAACATTCAGTACTTC. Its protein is CASSMTYQAKNIQYF.

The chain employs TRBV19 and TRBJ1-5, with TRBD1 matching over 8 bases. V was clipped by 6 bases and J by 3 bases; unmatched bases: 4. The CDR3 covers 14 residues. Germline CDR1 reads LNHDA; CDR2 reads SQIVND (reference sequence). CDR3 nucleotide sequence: TGTGCCAGTAGGGCGGACAGGGACAATCAGCCCCAGCATTTT. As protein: CASRADRDNQPQHF.

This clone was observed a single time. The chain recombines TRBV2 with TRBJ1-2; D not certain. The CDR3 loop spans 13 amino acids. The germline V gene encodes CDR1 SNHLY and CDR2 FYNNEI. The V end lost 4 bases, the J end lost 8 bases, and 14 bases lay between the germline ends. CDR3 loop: CASSVGERSGYTF. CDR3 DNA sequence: TGTGCCAGCAGTGTCGGGGAACGGAGCGGCTACACCTTC.

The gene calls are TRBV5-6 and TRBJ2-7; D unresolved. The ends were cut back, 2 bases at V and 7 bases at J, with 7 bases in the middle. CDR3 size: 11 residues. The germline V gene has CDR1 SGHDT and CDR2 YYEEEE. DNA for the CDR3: TGTGCCAGCAGCTTTTCTCTGGAGCAGTACTTC. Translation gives CASSFSLEQYF.

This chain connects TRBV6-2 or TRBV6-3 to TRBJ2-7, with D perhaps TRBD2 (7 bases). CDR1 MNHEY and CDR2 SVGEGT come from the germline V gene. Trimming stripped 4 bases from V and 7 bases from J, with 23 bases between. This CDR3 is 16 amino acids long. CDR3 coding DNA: TGTGCCAGCAGTTTTTCGCCAGGGAGGGGGATCGGGGAGCAGTACTTC. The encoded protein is CASSFSPGRGIGEQYF.

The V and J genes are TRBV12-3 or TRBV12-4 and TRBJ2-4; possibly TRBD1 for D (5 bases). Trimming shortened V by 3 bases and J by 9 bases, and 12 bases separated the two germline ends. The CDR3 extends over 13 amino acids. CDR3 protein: CASSFPDRGIQYF. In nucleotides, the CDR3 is TGTGCCAGCAGTTTCCCCGACAGAGGCATTCAGTACTTC.

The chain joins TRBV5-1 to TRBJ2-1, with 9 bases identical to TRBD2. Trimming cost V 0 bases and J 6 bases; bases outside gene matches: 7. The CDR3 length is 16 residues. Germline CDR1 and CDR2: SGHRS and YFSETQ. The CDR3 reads CASSLVSGLAGNEQFF. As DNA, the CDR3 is TGCGCCAGCAGCTTGGTATCGGGACTAGCAGGCAATGAGCAGTTCTTC.

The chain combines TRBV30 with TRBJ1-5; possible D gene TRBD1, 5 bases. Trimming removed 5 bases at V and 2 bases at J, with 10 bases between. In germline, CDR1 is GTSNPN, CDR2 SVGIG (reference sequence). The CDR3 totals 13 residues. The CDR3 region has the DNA TGTGCCTGGGGTGCGGGGGGCAATCAGCCCCAGCATTTT. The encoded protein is CAWGAGGNQPQHF.

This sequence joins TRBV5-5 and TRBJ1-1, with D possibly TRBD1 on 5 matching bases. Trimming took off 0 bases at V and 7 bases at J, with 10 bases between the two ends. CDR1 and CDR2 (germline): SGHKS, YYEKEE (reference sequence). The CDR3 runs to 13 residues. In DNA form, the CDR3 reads TGTGCCAGCAGCTTGGAACGGGGGGATGAAGCTTTCTTT. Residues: CASSLERGDEAFF.

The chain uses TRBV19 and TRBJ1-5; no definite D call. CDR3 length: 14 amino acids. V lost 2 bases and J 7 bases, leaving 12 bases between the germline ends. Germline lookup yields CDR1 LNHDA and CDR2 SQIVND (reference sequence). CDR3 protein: CASSITTEGQPQHF. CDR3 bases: TGTGCCAGTAGTATAACTACTGAGGGACAGCCCCAGCATTTT.

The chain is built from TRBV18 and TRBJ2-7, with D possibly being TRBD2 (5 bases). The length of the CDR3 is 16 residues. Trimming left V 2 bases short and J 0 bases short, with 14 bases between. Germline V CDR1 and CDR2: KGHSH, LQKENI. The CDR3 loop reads CASSPASPRRSYEQYF. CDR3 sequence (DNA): TGTGCCAGCTCACCAGCTAGCCCGCGACGCTCCTACGAGCAGTACTTC.

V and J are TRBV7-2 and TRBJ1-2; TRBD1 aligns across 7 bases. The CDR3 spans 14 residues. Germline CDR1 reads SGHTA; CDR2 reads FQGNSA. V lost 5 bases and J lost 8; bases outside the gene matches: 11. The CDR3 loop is CASSPRQGLQGYTF. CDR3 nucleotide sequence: TGTGCCAGCAGCCCACGACAGGGATTACAGGGCTACACCTTC.

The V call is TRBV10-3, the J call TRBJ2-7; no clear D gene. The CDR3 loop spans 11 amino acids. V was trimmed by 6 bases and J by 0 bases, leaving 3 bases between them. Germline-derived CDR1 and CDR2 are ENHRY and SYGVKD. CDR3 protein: CAISGSYEQYF. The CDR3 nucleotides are TGTGCCATCAGCGGCTCCTACGAGCAGTACTTC.

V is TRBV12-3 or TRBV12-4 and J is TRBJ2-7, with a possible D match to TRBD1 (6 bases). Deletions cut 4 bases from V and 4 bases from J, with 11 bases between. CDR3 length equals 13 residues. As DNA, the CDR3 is TGTGCCAGCAGTTGGGGGACAAAATACGAGCAGTACTTC. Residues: CASSWGTKYEQYF.